Listed below are T cell receptor beta chains from one sample, sequenced in a study of regulatory T cells in long-lasting Graves disease. TCRdb recomputed calls from the multiplex PCR reads with MiXCR, one row per CDR3 protein. The top ten clones hold about 8.9% of a sample with approximately 540,000 distinct CDR3 sequences, approximately 12% of them seen once. The same data also went into a second study, on T cells in Graves' hyperthyroidism and ophthalmopathy.

Sequences were derived from peripheral blood mononuclear cells (PBMCs), sampled at new diagnosis, from a patient treated with antithyroid drugs. These receptors were taken from a woman aged 25 to 39 with Graves disease. CDR3s leave out the opening cysteine and the closing phenylalanine or tryptophan. The size entry is marked missing in some rows and otherwise reads once, few, many or a size class.

v_gene	abundance	j_gene	CDR3aa
TRBV11-1	few	TRBJ2-5	ASSLAQYETQY
TRBV20-1	few	TRBJ1-4	SAGEGAHEKLF
TRBV28	few	TRBJ1-3	ASSPSLGPGGNTIY
TRBV20-1	many	TRBJ2-7	SAREGLSDAYEQY
TRBV7-8	many	TRBJ1-5	ASSPMGSGKVNQPQH
TRBV12-3/TRBV12-4	many	TRBJ2-1	ASSPTGGGEQF
TRBV12-3/TRBV12-4	many	TRBJ2-2	ASRSPGQGNTGELF
TRBV10-3	.	TRBJ2-1	AIRITSLKNNEQF
TRBV19	many	TRBJ1-2	ASSSLTTGDYGYT
TRBV29-1	.	TRBJ2-7	SAVGAGEQY
TRBV11-2	.	TRBJ2-3	ASSLLALARGTQY
TRBV7-2	many	TRBJ1-1	ASSSPAGEAF
TRBV18	many	TRBJ2-5	ASSPPQETQY
TRBV3-1	few	TRBJ2-5	ASSRTGLAGGLGETQY
TRBV4-3	many	TRBJ2-7	ASSPRLAGGSQY
TRBV20-1	many	TRBJ2-1	SARDPGLARNEQF
TRBV9	.	TRBJ1-3	ASSVDLGSGNTIY
TRBV18	.	TRBJ1-5	ASSPTFLDGNQPQH
TRBV13	many	TRBJ1-2	ASSEKTGLPYGYT
TRBV30	many	TRBJ1-5	AWSEDSHSNQPQH
TRBV29-1	.	TRBJ2-3	SVERGGSDAQY
TRBV18	.	TRBJ1-4	ASSPAGPPREKLF
TRBV9	.	TRBJ1-3	ASSVGGSAGNTIY
TRBV20-1	many	TRBJ2-7	SARVYGRAREQY
TRBV28	.	TRBJ2-5	ASSLFLAGEETQY
TRBV6-2/TRBV6-3	many	TRBJ2-1	ASSYGTSGRNEQF
TRBV6-9	many	TRBJ2-1	ASSYSSQGAKLDNEQF
TRBV27	.	TRBJ2-1	ASSWPGLAGSNEQF